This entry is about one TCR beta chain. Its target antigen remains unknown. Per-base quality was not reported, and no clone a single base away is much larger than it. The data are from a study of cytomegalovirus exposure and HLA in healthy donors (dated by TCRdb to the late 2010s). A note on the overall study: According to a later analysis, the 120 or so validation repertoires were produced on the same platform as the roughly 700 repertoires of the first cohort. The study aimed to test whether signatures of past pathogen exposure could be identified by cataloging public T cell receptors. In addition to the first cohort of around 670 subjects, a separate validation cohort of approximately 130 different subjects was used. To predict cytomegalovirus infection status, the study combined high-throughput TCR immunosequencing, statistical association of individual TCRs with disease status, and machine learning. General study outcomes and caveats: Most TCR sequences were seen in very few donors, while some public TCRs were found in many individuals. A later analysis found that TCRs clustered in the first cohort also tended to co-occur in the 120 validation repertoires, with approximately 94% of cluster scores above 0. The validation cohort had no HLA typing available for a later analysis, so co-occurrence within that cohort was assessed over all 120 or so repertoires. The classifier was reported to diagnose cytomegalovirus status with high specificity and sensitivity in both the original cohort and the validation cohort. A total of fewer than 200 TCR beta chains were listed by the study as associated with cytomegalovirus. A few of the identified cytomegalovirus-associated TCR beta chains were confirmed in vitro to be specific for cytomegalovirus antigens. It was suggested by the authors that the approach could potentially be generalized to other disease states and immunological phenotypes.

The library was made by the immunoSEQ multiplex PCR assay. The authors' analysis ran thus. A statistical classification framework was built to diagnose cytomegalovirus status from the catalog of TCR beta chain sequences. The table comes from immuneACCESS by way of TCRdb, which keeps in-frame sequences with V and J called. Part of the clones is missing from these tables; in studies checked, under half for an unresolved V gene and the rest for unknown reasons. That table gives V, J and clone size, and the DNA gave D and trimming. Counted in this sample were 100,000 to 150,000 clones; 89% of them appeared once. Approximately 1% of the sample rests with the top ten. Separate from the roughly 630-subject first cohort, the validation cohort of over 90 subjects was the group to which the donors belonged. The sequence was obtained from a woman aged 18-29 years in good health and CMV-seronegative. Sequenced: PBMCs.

The nucleotide sequence reads as follows: TGTGCCACCAGCAGAGCTACGGGGAGCACAGATACGCAGTATTTT. It specifies CATSRATGSTDTQYF. The chain is made from TRBV15 and TRBJ2-3; the D segment could be TRBD2, given 5 matching bases. Looking up the germline V gene (reference sequence) yields CDR1 LNHNV and CDR2 YYDKDF. The CDR3 contains 15 residues, cysteine and phenylalanine counted. Only the CDR3 part of the read is kept: 45 bases, read in frame from the first base. V and J are truncated by 1 base and 0 bases respectively, leaving an intervening sequence of 8 bases.